This entry lists 31 T cell receptor beta chains sequenced from one sample in a study of cytomegalovirus exposure and HLA in healthy donors. The study ran its PCR with 60 Vbeta and 13 Jbeta primers. Data came from immunoSEQ multiplex PCR; TCRdb stores just in-frame clones and leaves some out. The sample has 95,000 to 150,000 clones, and its top ten clones hold about 2.5%. The material sequenced was PBMCs. The receptors derive from a young man in good health and CMV-seronegative.

This chain uses TRBV27 with TRBJ2-7; 9 bases agree with TRBD2. CDR3 length equals 15 residues. The V and J ends lost 3 bases and 6 bases, in that order; junction bases with no gene match: 9. Germline CDR1 and CDR2: MNHEY and SMNVEV (reference sequence). The CDR3 DNA reads TGTGCCAGCAGTTTCTTGGCGGGAGGGCCCCCCGAGCAGTACTTC. Its translation is CASSFLAGGPPEQYF.

The chain combines TRBV10-3 with TRBJ2-7; 7 bases map to TRBD1. Germline-derived CDR1 and CDR2 are ENHRY and SYGVKD. The CDR3 has 14 amino acids. Unmatched junction bases numbered 2, after V lost 2 bases and J lost 1 base. The CDR3, as DNA: TGTGCCATCAGTGAGGGGACAGAGTCCTACGAGCAGTACTTC. This codes for CAISEGTESYEQYF.

The V call is TRBV5-4, the J call TRBJ2-7; 7 bases map to TRBD2. The CDR3 consists of 16 residues. Germline trimming cut 0 bases from V and 2 bases from J; bases unmatched to any gene: 8. Germline values: CDR1 SGHNT, CDR2 YYREEE (reference sequence). CDR3 bases: TGTGCCAGCAGCTTGGCCCCGGGGGAGGGGCCCTACGAGCAGTACTTC. Translation gives CASSLAPGEGPYEQYF.

The J gene is TRBJ1-1, the V gene TRBV6-4; 8 nucleotides match TRBD1. The CDR3 is 20 residues long. Germline loops: CDR1 MRHNA, CDR2 SNTAGT. V lost 0 bases to trimming and J lost 4 bases; unmatched junction nucleotides: 19. CDR3 in DNA: TGTGCCAGCAGTGACTCCACAGTGGTAAGGCCTCCGACAGGGGCCACTGAAGCTTTCTTT. This sequence encodes CASSDSTVVRPPTGATEAFF.

The chain uses TRBV28 and TRBJ2-3; D is uncertain. Germline assignment: CDR1 MDHEN and CDR2 SYDVKM. Trimming took off 6 bases at V and 2 bases at J, with 9 bases between the two ends. The CDR3 has 13 amino acids. The CDR3 sequence is CASRSTVTDTQYF. The DNA for the CDR3 is TGTGCCAGCAGGTCTACAGTCACAGATACGCAGTATTTT.

The chain carries TRBV5-1 and TRBJ1-2; D remains ambiguous. Looked up from germline, CDR1 is SGHRS and CDR2 is YFSETQ. Trimming pared 2 bases from V and 3 bases from J, leaving 11 bases between. The CDR3 totals 14 residues. The CDR3 coding sequence is TGCGCCAGCAGCTTTGGATCCGGGGACTATGGCTACACCTTC. Its protein product is CASSFGSGDYGYTF. Looking up the rest from reference TRBV5-1 and TRBJ1-2 gives the full variable domain: KAGVTQTPRYLIKTRGQQVTLSCSPISGHRSVSWYQQTPGQGLQFLFEYFSETQRNKGNFPGRFSGRQFSNSRSEMNVSTLELGDSALYLCASSFGSGDYGYTFGSGTRLTVV.

The rearrangement links TRBV6-5 to TRBJ2-1, with 7 bases that match TRBD1. The CDR3 is made up of 15 amino acids. The V and J ends lost 2 bases and 2 bases, in that order; junction bases with no gene match: 3. Germline loops: CDR1 MNHEY, CDR2 SVGAGI. The CDR3 nucleotides read TGTGCCAGCAGTTACCGGACAGGCACCTACAATGAGCAGTTCTTC. Translating gives CASSYRTGTYNEQFF.

The chain combines TRBV28 with TRBJ2-7, with D possibly matching TRBD2 (6 bases). Germline lookup yields CDR1 MDHEN and CDR2 SYDVKM. V lost 3 bases, J lost 2 bases, and 20 bases lay in between. This CDR3 spans 17 amino acids. The CDR3 DNA reads TGTGCCAGCAGTTTTTATCGCGGGGCAGGGAAGCCCTACGAGCAGTACTTC. Its protein is CASSFYRGAGKPYEQYF.

V gene TRBV11-2 combines with J gene TRBJ2-1; 8 nucleotides match TRBD2. Trimming at V came to 6 bases and at J to 10 bases, leaving 14 bases not matched to a gene. Looked up from germline, CDR1 is SGHAT and CDR2 is FQNNGV. This CDR3 is 15 amino acids long. CDR3 loop: CASRTGTSQFEEQFF. As DNA, the CDR3 is TGTGCCAGCAGAACCGGGACTAGTCAGTTTGAAGAGCAGTTCTTC. The full variable domain, with the rest looked up from reference TRBV11-2 and TRBJ2-1, is EAGVAQSPRYKIIEKRQSVAFWCNPISGHATLYWYQQILGQGPKLLIQFQNNGVVDDSQLPKDRFSAERLKGVDSTLKIQPAKLEDSAVYLCASRTGTSQFEEQFFGPGTRLTVL.

The genes are TRBV4-2 and TRBJ2-1; 8 positions match TRBD2. Germline V CDR1 and CDR2: LGHNA, YNFKEQ. This CDR3 spans 17 amino acids. V shed 0 bases and J 2 bases; nucleotides not matched to a gene: 6. In DNA, the CDR3 is TGTGCCAGCAGCCAAGAAGTGGGAGCGGGAGCCTACAATGAGCAGTTCTTC. Its translation is CASSQEVGAGAYNEQFF.

The chain has TRBV28 and TRBJ1-2; possibly TRBD1 for D (5 bases). Deletions cut 6 bases from V and 0 bases from J, with 11 bases between. The CDR3 consists of 14 residues. The germline V gene encodes CDR1 MDHEN and CDR2 SYDVKM. CDR3 nucleotides: TGTGCCAGCAGGCGACAGTCCTCTAACTATGGCTACACCTTC. It translates to CASRRQSSNYGYTF.

The genes are TRBV30 and TRBJ1-1; no definite D call. The CDR3 has 12 amino acids. V lost 5 bases, J lost 3 bases, and 10 bases lay in between. Germline V CDR1 and CDR2: GTSNPN, SVGIG (reference sequence). The CDR3 sequence: CAWEGRDTEAFF. Written as DNA, the CDR3 is TGTGCCTGGGAGGGCCGGGACACTGAAGCTTTCTTT. The complete variable domain, with remaining parts taken from reference TRBV30 and TRBJ1-1, reads SQTIHQWPATLVQPVGSPLSLECTVEGTSNPNLYWYRQAAGRGLQLLFYSVGIGQISSEVPQNLSASRPQDRQFILSSKKLLLSDSGFYLCAWEGRDTEAFFGQGTRLTVV.

V usage is TRBV6-6 and J usage is TRBJ1-2; 8 nucleotides agree with TRBD1. This CDR3 is 13 amino acids long. Losses at the gene ends were 2 bases for V and 4 bases for J; bases not matched to a gene: 0. Per germline, CDR1 MNHNY and CDR2 SVGAGI (reference sequence). The CDR3 sequence is CASSYDRGYGYTF. The CDR3 DNA sequence: TGTGCCAGCAGTTACGACAGGGGCTATGGCTACACCTTC.

The V and J genes are TRBV10-3 and TRBJ2-1; 15 bases fit TRBD2. Per the germline V gene, CDR1 is ENHRY and CDR2 is SYGVKD. V lost 6 bases, J lost 10 bases, and 4 bases stayed unmatched. The CDR3 consists of 14 residues. The CDR3 loop is CAISAGTSGREQFF. In nucleotides, the CDR3 is TGTGCCATCAGCGCCGGGACTAGCGGGAGGGAGCAGTTCTTC.

The chain recombines TRBV10-3 with TRBJ2-1; D is unclear. Germline V gene sequence: CDR1 ENHRY, CDR2 SYGVKD. V dropped 5 bases and J dropped 6 bases, with 14 bases sitting between them. CDR3 length: 14 amino acids. CDR3 amino acids: CAISLTREVNEQFF. The CDR3 DNA reads TGTGCCATCAGTTTAACTCGAGAAGTCAATGAGCAGTTCTTC.

The gene calls are TRBV19 and TRBJ2-1; 9 nucleotides agree with TRBD2. CDR1 LNHDA and CDR2 SQIVND come from the germline V gene (reference sequence). This CDR3 contains 15 residues. The V gene end was trimmed by 1 base and the J gene end by 6 bases; junction bases not matched to a gene: 4. The CDR3 sequence is CASSIVRRGGNEQFF. The CDR3 coding sequence is TGTGCCAGTAGTATAGTCAGGCGGGGGGGCAATGAGCAGTTCTTC.

The chain is built from TRBV4-1 and TRBJ1-2; 9 positions agree with TRBD1. V was clipped by 7 bases and J by 4 bases; unmatched bases: 7. Per the germline V gene, CDR1 is MGHRA and CDR2 is YSYEKL. The CDR3 runs 14 residues. CDR3 sequence (DNA): TGCGCCAGCAAATCCACAGGGGGCATCTATGGCTACACCTTC. Amino acids: CASKSTGGIYGYTF.

This chain links TRBV7-9 with TRBJ1-2, with D possibly matching TRBD1 (5 bases). The germline CDR1 and CDR2 sequences are SEHNR and FQNEAQ (reference sequence). The CDR3 spans 14 residues. Between the trimmed V and J ends, which lost 1 base and 3 bases, there was a span of 9 bases. The DNA for the CDR3 is TGTGCCAGCAGCTTAGTCGCCAGGGACTATGGCTACACCTTC. Translated, it gives CASSLVARDYGYTF.

The chain couples TRBV9 to TRBJ2-1; 8 bases line up with TRBD2. The germline V gene has CDR1 SGDLS and CDR2 YYNGEE. This CDR3 comprises 16 residues. V lost 3 bases, J lost 1 base, and 6 bases stayed unmatched. The DNA of the CDR3 is TGTGCCAGCAGCGACCTGGTAGCGGGATCCTACAATGAGCAGTTCTTC. Amino acid sequence: CASSDLVAGSYNEQFF.

This rearrangement joins TRBV5-1 to TRBJ2-2, with 7 bases aligning to TRBD2. The ends lost 4 bases at V and 4 bases at J; junction bases unmatched: 1. The CDR3 is made up of 13 amino acids. The germline V gene has CDR1 SGHRS and CDR2 YFSETQ. The chain's CDR3 is CASSPSGTGELFF. CDR3 DNA: TGCGCCAGCAGCCCTAGCGGCACCGGGGAGCTGTTTTTT.

The V and J genes are TRBV14 and TRBJ1-1, with 7 bases identical to TRBD1. Trimming at V came to 5 bases and at J to 6 bases, leaving 9 bases not matched to a gene. The CDR3 consists of 14 residues. Germline-derived CDR1 and CDR2 are SGHDN and FVKESK. The CDR3 sequence: CASSYRGFWPEAFF. CDR3 in DNA: TGTGCCAGCAGCTACAGGGGATTCTGGCCTGAAGCTTTCTTT.

The chain employs TRBV2 and TRBJ2-1; D is perhaps TRBD2 (5 bases). In germline, CDR1 is SNHLY, CDR2 FYNNEI. This CDR3 has 13 amino acids. Trimming cost V 6 bases and J 7 bases, with 13 bases left between them. The CDR3 loop is CASSAYGRNEQFF. For the CDR3, the DNA is TGTGCCAGCAGCGCTTATGGGAGAAATGAGCAGTTCTTC.

The rearrangement uses TRBV27 and TRBJ2-6, with 7 nucleotides matching TRBD1. The germline V gene has CDR1 MNHEY and CDR2 SMNVEV (reference sequence). V trimming: 3 bases; J trimming: 0 bases; junction bases outside the gene matches: 8. This CDR3 region has 18 residues. The CDR3 DNA is TGTGCCAGCAGTTTCTTGCCGGGACAGCGCTCTGGGGCCAACGTCCTGACTTTC. Residues: CASSFLPGQRSGANVLTF.

The rearrangement links TRBV5-1 to TRBJ2-1; D perhaps matches TRBD1 (6 bases). The CDR3 has 14 amino acids. With 2 bases removed from V and 5 bases from J, the gap between germline ends came to 11 bases. The germline V gene encodes CDR1 SGHRS and CDR2 YFSETQ. In nucleotides, the CDR3 is TGCGCCAGCAGCTTTGGGCCAGGGGACAATGAGCAGTTCTTC. Translated: CASSFGPGDNEQFF.

In DNA form, the CDR3 reads TGTGCCAGCAGACCTACAGCCCCTAGCAATCAGCCCCAGCATTTT. Its translation is CASRPTAPSNQPQHF. The chain uses TRBV2 and TRBJ1-5, with unresolved D. Germline lookup yields CDR1 SNHLY and CDR2 FYNNEI. V gave up 6 bases and J gave up 0 bases, with 12 bases separating them. The length of the CDR3 is 15 residues.

The chain employs TRBV4-1 and TRBJ1-4; possibly TRBD1 for D (5 bases). Trimming left V 1 base short and J 0 bases short, with 12 bases between. Per germline, CDR1 MGHRA and CDR2 YSYEKL. The CDR3 covers 17 residues. The CDR3 bases are TGCGCCAGCAGCCAAGGTCGACAGAGGACAACTAATGAAAAACTGTTTTTT. It encodes CASSQGRQRTTNEKLFF.

The chain has TRBV19 and TRBJ2-1, with 12 bases aligning to TRBD1. Germline loops: CDR1 LNHDA, CDR2 SQIVND (reference sequence). V was clipped by 4 bases and J by 8 bases; unmatched bases: 15. The CDR3 is 18 amino acids. The CDR3 sequence is CASSTHPARDRGPDEQFF. The CDR3 nucleotides are TGTGCCAGTAGTACCCACCCGGCCCGGGACAGGGGGCCGGATGAGCAGTTCTTC.

The J gene is TRBJ1-1, the V gene TRBV19; 8 nucleotides match TRBD1. Unmatched junction bases numbered 7, after V lost 5 bases and J lost 2 bases. The CDR3 consists of 15 residues. Germline lookup yields CDR1 LNHDA and CDR2 SQIVND (reference sequence). CDR3 loop: CASSLGTGGNTEAFF. DNA for the CDR3: TGTGCCAGTAGTCTGGGGACAGGAGGAAACACTGAAGCTTTCTTT.

The chain is built from TRBV27 and TRBJ2-7; 7 bases map to TRBD1. This CDR3 contains 14 residues. Per the germline V gene, CDR1 is MNHEY and CDR2 is SMNVEV (reference sequence). V trimming: 6 bases; J trimming: 3 bases; junction bases outside the gene matches: 8. The CDR3 is CASRRQGHGYEQYF. CDR3 nucleotide sequence: TGTGCCAGCAGGCGACAGGGTCACGGCTACGAGCAGTACTTC.

The CDR3 sequence is CASSYVGRGTGELFF. The CDR3 nucleotides are TGTGCCAGCAGTTACGTCGGGAGGGGGACCGGGGAGCTGTTTTTT. The chain employs TRBV6-5 and TRBJ2-2; TRBD2 matches at 8 bases. J was trimmed by 5 bases and V by 2 bases; bases with no gene match: 4. This CDR3 spans 15 amino acids. Per the germline V gene, CDR1 is MNHEY and CDR2 is SVGAGI.

The chain carries TRBV9 and TRBJ2-5; 7 bases fit TRBD1. The CDR3 contains 15 residues. V lost 0 bases and J lost 5; bases outside the gene matches: 7. Germline assignment: CDR1 SGDLS and CDR2 YYNGEE. CDR3 in DNA: TGTGCCAGCAGCGTAGGGGACAGAAGTGTCGAGACCCAGTACTTC. Its protein product is CASSVGDRSVETQYF.